This TCR beta chain derives from a study of PD-1 blockade in classical Hodgkin lymphoma. On the study more broadly: Intravenous nivolumab at 3 mg/kg was given to patients every 2 weeks. Whole-study findings and limits: TCR diversity at baseline was reported to be reduced in newly diagnosed patients relative to healthy donors. Whatever underlies the repertoire differences (possibly disease activity or prior therapy) remains undefined. In CD4+ cells, TCR diversity went up significantly by C4D1, but in CD8+ cells it did not.

Every patient was affected by relapse after autologous stem cell transplantation, while exposure to brentuximab vedotin was not uniform. Concerning this clone: The antigen is unknown.

Data came from immunoSEQ multiplex PCR; TCRdb stores just in-frame clones and leaves some out. In the table there are about 93,000 clones, about 93% of which are singletons. CDR1 is SGHVS and CDR2 is FQNEAQ in the germline V gene. This CDR3 has 16 residues. Trimming left V 4 bases short and J 2 bases short, with 15 bases between. This chain joins TRBV7-8 and TRBJ2-1; D is perhaps TRBD1 (5 bases). Here the sequenced sample was peripheral blood mononuclear cells (PBMCs), taken before the second cycle of nivolumab. The sequence came from a human donor with classical Hodgkin lymphoma. CDR3 coding DNA: TGTGCCAGCAGCTCCCCCCGGACAAGAGCCTACAATGAGCAGTTCTTC. It codes for CASSSPRTRAYNEQFF.